The following is a T cell receptor (beta chain) sequence with its context. Its target is unknown. This entry belongs to a study of shared clonotypes between healthy human individuals. Whole-study context: The composition of the donors was a couple of women and a few men aged 18 to 49. Study-wide results and limits: Among donors, sharing of clonotypes was expected to be affected by sequencing depth.

Profiling relied on immunoSEQ multiplex PCR, and the TCRdb table lists in-frame clones only, not all of them. This sample yields about 1.1 million clones, of which around 78% are seen a single time; 0.5% to 0.6% belongs to the top ten. The CDR3 consists of 15 residues. Germline V lookup: CDR1 MGHRA, CDR2 YSYEKL. Losses at the gene ends were 4 bases for V and 9 bases for J; bases not matched to a gene: 9. Each sample came from a Caucasian adult donor living in Nashville, Tennessee. This receptor was obtained from a man younger than 35 in good health. Some clones in this sample may be carry-over from other donors' samples. The sequenced material came from memory CD4+ T cells from PBMCs. Subset denoted: CD45RA-negative fraction. The rearrangement uses TRBV4-1 and TRBJ1-4; 9 bases match TRBD1. The CDR3 sequence: CASSPWGQGSQKLFF. The CDR3 nucleotides are TGCGCCAGCAGCCCCTGGGGACAGGGCTCACAAAAACTGTTTTTT.